This T cell receptor beta chain was identified in a study of shared T cell receptors in the human thymus (dated by TCRdb to the early 2020s). With respect to the entire study: The study examined how the human thymus generates shared, self-reactive T-cell receptor alpha chains.

To note about this clone: Its antigen is not yet known. Base quality data are lacking; no much larger clone is found one base away.

CDR1 and CDR2 (MNHEY, SVGAGI) derive from the germline V gene. V has 7 bases trimmed and J has 3 bases trimmed; junction bases matching no gene number 6. The CDR3 covers 14 residues, taking in both the cysteine and the phenylalanine. Kept here is only the CDR3 DNA, which spans 42 bases and is read in frame from base 1. Libraries were made using the immunoSEQ multiplex PCR assay. TCRdb stores this immuneACCESS table with in-frame sequences only. Part of the clones is absent; in the studies checked, under half of the shortfall reflects unresolved V genes, and no reason is known for the rest. Recorded for this sample are about 710,000 clones; approximately 89% of them occurred a single time. Jointly, the top ten make up 0.0094% of the sample. The same sample was also studied in work on human thymus T cells. Looking at the second paper: The donors were immunologically healthy infants in Finland who had open corrective cardiac surgery for congenital heart defects. Thymus tissue was obtained as surgical resects removed during corrective cardiac surgery. Usage of V and J gene segments appeared to be biased in both the thymic and the peripheral blood repertoires. Highly overlapping thymic TCR repertoires among unrelated individuals were reported in the related research. The study used about eight infant thymus samples plus four related peripheral blood samples to characterize TCR alpha and beta repertoires. The infant donors were roughly 7 to 244 days old, and the cohort included five to seven males and a couple of females. Thymocytes were released mechanically from tissue and stored at -70 °C as pellets of about 10-34 million cells. A QIAsymphony instrument was used to extract genomic DNA from the frozen cell pellets. TCRB and TCRAD loci were amplified from a standardized quantity of quality-controlled genomic DNA using the immunoSEQ multiplex PCR assay. The V(D)J region was spanned by amplicons of a length sufficient to cover the CDR3 and to identify V and J genes. Through the commercial immunoSEQ service, the amplicons were sequenced on an Illumina platform. Primer bias and sequencing errors were corrected using previously described methods, and TCRAD and TCRB definitions followed the IMGT database. The repertoires were analysed using immunoSEQ Analyzer 3.0 and VDJTools for basic statistics, V/J segment usage, diversity estimates, rarefaction and pairwise overlap. Diversity was estimated using the Chao1, ChaoE, Efron-Thisted, Shannon and inverse Simpson indices, and was also estimated on datasets down-sampled to the size of the smallest sample. Repertoire overlap was determined by strict matching of CDR3 nucleotide sequence, V gene and J gene, and Jaccard-based multidimensional scaling clustering was applied. On average, thymus samples yielded 810,000 or so unique TCRB clonotypes, whereas blood samples yielded around 84,000.

This sequence originates from a boy in the first two years of life with a congenital heart defect. Donor details come from another sample of the same person, matched by shared clones. The sequenced sample was thymocytes. The rearrangement combines TRBV6-5 with TRBJ1-1; 9 central bases correspond to TRBD1. The CDR3 sequence is CASIHRGQDTEAFF. The nucleotide sequence is TGTGCCAGCATCCACAGGGGGCAGGACACTGAAGCTTTCTTT.